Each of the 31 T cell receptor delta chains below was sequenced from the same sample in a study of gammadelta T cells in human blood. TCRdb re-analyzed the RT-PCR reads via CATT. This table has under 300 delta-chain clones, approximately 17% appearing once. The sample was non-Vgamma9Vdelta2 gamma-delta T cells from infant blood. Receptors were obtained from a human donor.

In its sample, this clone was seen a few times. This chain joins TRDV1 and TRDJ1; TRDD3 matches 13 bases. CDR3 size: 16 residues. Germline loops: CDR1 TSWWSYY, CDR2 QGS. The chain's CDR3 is CSVLTTGGYATDKLIF. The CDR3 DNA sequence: TGTTCGGTTCTAACTACTGGGGGATACGCGACCGATAAACTCATCTTT.

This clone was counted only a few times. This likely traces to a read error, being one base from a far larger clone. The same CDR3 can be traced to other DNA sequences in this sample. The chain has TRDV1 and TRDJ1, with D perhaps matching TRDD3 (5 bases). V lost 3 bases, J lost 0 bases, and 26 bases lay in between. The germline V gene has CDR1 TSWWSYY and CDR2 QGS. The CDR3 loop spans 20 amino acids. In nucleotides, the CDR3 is TGTGCTCTTGGGGAGCTAGCCCGTGTATGCCGGGGGGGGTACACCGATAAACTCATCTTT. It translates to CALGELARVCRGGYTDKLIF.

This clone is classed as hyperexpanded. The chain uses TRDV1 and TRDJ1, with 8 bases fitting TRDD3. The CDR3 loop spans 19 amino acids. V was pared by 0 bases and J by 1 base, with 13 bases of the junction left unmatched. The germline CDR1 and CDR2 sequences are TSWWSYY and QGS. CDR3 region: CALGELETGDKYFTDKLIF. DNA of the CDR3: TGTGCTCTTGGGGAACTTGAAACGGGGGATAAGTACTTCACCGATAAACTCATCTTT.

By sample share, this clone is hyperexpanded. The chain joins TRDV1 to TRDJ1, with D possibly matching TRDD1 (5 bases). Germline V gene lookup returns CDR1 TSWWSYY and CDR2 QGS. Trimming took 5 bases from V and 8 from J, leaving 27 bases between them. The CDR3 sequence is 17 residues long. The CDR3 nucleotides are TGTGCTCTTGGGCCTAGATCCATAGTCAACGGCAAGGACAAACTCATCTTT. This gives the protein CALGPRSIVNGKDKLIF.

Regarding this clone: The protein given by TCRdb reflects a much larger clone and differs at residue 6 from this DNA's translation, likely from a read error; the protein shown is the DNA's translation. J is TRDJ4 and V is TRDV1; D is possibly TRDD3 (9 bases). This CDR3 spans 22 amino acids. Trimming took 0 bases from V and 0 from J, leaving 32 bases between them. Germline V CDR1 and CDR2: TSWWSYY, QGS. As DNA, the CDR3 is TGTGCTCTTGGGGAACTGGGCGACCTTCCTAGTCTACTGGGGGAGTTGGCCAGACCCCTGATCTTT. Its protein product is CALGELGDLPSLLGELARPLIF.

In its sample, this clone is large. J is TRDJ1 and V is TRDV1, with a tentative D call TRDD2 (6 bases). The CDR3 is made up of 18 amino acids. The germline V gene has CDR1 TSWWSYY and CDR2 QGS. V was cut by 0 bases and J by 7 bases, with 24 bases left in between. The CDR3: CALGELPNIFLRTGKLIF. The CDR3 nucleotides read TGTGCTCTTGGGGAACTCCCCAACATCTTCCTCCGTACTGGTAAACTCATCTTT.

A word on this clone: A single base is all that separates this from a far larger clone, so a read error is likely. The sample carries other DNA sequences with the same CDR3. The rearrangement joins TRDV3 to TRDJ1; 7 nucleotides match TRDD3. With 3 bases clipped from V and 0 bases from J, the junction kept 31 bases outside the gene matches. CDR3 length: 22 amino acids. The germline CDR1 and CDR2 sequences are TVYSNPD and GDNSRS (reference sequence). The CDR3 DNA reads TGTGCCTTGAGTCTTCTCTTCCCGCCGTCTGGATTACTGGGGCCTTACACCGATAAACTCATCTTT. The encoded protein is CALSLLFPPSGLLGPYTDKLIF.

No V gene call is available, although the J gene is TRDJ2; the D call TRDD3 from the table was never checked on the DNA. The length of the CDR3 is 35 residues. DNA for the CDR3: TGCAGTGGTATCAACGCAGAGTACATGGGAAGCAGTGGTATCAACGCAGAGTACATGGGGATTCATTGTGCCTTCCTACTGTGGGGGACAGCACAACTCTTCTTT. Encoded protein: CSGINAEYMGSSGINAEYMGIHCAFLLWGTAQLFF.

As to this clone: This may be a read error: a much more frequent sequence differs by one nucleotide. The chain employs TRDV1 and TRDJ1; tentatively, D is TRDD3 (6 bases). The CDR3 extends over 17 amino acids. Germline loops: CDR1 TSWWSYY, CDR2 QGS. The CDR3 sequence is CALGEFTVWDNTDKPIF. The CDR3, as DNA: TGTGCTCTTGGGGAGTTTACGGTGTGGGATAACACCGATAAACCCATCTTT.

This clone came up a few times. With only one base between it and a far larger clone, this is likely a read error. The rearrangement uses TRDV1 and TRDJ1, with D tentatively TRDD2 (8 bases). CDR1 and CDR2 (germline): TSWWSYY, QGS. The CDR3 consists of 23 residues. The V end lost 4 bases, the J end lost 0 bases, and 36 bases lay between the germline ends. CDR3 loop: CALGAIGLPNHWGLVTYTDKLIF. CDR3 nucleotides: TGTGCTCTTGGGGCCATAGGCCTTCCTAATCACTGGGGATTGGTCACCTACACCGATAAACTCATCTTT.

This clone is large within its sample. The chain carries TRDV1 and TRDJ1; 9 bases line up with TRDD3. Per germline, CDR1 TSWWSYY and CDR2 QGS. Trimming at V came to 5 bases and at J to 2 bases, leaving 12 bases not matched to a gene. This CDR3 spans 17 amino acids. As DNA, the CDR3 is TGTGCTCTTGGGCTGTACAGTCTGGGGGATCTTACCGATAAACTCATCTTT. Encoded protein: CALGLYSLGDLTDKLIF.

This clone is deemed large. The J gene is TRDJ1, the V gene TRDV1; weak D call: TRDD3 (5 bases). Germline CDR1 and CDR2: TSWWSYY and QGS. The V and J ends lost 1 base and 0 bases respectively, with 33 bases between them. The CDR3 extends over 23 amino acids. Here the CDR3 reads CALGERSLPALSWDDTDTDKLIF. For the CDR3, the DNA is TGTGCTCTTGGGGAACGGTCACTACCCGCACTGTCCTGGGACGATACCGACACCGATAAACTCATCTTT.

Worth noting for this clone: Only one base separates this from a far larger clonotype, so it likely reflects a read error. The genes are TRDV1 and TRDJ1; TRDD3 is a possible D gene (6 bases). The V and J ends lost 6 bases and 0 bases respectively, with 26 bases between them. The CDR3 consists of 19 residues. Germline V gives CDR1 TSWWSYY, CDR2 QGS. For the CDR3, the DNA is TGTGCTCTTGGCCTTATCCCCTCTTGGGGATGGGGGTACACCGATAAACTCATCTTT. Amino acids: CALGLIPSWGWGYTDKLIF.

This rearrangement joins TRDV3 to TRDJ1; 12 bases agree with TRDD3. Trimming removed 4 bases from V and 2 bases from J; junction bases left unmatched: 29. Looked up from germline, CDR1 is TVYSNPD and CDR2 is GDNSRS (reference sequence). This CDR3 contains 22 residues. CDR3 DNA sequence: TGTGCCTCTTCCGATATCGAATGCCCTGTACTGGGGGATACAGGTAGAACCGATAAACTCATCTTT. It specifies CASSDIECPVLGDTGRTDKLIF.

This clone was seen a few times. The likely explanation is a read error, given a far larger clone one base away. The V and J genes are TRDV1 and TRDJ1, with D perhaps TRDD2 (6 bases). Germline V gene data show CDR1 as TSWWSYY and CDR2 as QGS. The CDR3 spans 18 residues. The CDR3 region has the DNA TGTGCTCTTGGGGAACTCCCCAACATCTTCCTCCGTACTGGTAAACTCACCTTT. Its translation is CALGELPNIFLRTGKLTF.

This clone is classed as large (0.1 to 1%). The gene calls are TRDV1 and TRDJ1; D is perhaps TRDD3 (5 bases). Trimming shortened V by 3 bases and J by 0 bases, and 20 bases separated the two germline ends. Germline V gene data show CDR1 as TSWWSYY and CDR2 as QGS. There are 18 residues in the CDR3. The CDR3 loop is CALGEYMAGPADTDKLIF. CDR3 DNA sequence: TGTGCTCTTGGGGAGTACATGGCTGGGCCTGCGGACACCGATAAACTCATCTTT.

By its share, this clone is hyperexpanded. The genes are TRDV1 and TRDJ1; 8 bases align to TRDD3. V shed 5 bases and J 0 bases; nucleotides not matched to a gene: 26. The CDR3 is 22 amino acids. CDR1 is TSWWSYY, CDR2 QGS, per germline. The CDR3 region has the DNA TGTGCTCTTGGGCCTACCCTCCCCAAAGTCCACTGGGGGTCTTTATACACCGATAAACTCATCTTT. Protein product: CALGPTLPKVHWGSLYTDKLIF.

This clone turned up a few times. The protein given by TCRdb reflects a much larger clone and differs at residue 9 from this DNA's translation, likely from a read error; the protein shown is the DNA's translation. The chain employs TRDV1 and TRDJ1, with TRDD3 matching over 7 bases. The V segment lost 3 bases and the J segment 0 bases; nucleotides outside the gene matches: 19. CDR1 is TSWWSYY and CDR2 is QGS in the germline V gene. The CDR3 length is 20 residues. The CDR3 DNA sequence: TGTGCTCTTGGGGATGGGCCTAACCATGGGGGACGCCTGTACACCGATAAACTCATCTTT. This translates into CALGDGPNHGGRLYTDKLIF.

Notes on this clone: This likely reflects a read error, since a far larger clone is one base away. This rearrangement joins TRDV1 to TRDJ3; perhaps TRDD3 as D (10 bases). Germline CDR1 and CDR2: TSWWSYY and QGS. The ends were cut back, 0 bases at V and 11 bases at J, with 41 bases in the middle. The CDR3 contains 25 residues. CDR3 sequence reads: CALGELSCRKTFLQGDTFWSRQMFF. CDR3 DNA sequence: TGTGCTCTTGGGGAACTTTCTTGCCGAAAAACCTTCCTACAGGGGGATACGTTTTGGTCCCGACAGATGTTTTTC.

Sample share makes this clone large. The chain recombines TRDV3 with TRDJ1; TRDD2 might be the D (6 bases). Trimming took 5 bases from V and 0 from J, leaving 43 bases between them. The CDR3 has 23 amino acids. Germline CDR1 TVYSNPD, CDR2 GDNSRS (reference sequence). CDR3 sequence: CALMGRPSPTVPQADQYTDKLIF. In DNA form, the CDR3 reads TGTGCCCTTATGGGACGGCCTTCCCCTACAGTGCCGCAAGCAGACCAGTACACCGATAAACTCATCTTT.

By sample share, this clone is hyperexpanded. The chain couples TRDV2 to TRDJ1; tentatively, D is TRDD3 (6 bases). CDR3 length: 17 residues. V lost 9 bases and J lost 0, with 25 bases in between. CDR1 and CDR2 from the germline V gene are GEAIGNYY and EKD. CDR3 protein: CARHLSGDPWYTDKLIF. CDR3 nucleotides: TGTGCCCGACACCTCAGTGGGGATCCCTGGTACACCGATAAACTCATCTTT.

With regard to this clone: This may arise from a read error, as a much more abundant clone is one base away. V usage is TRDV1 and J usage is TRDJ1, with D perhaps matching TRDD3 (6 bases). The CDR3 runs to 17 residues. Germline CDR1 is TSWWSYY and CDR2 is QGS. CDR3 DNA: TGTGCTCTTGGGGAGTTTACGGTGTGGGATAACACCGGTAAACTCATCTTT. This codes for CALGEFTVWDNTGKLIF.

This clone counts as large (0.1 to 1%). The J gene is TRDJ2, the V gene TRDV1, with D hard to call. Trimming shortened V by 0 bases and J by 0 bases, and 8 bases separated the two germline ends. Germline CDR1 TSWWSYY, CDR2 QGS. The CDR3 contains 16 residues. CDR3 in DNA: TGTGCTCTTGGGGAACTTCATAAAGCTTTGACAGCACAACTCTTCTTT. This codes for CALGELHKALTAQLFF.

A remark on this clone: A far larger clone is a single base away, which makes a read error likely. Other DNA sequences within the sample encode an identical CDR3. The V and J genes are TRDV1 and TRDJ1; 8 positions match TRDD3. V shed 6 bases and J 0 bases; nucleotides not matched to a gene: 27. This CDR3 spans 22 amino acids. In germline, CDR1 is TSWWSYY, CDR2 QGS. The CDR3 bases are TGTGCTCTTGGACCACCTTCCCCTAGGGTCCTACTGGGGGTAGTGTACACCGATAAACTCATCTTT. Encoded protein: CALGPPSPRVLLGVVYTDKLIF.

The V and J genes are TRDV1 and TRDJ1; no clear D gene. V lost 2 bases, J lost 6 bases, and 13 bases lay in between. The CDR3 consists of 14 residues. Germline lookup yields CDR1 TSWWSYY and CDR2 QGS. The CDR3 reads CALGETRGAHKLIF. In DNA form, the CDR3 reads TGTGCTCTTGGGGAAACACGGGGTGCGCATAAACTCATCTTT.

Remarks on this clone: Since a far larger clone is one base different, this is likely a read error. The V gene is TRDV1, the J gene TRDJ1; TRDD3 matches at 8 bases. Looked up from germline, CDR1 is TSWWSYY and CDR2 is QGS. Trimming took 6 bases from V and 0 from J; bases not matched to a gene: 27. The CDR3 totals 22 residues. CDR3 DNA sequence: TGTGCTCTTGGACCACCTTCCCCTAGGGTCCTACTGGGGGTCATGTACACCGATAAACTCATCTTT. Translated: CALGPPSPRVLLGVMYTDKLIF.

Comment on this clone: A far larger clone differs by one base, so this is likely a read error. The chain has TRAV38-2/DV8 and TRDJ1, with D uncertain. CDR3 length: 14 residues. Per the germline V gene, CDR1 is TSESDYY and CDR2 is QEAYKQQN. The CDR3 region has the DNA TGTGCTTATAGGAGCGCTTTCTACACCGATAAACGCATCTTT. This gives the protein CAYRSAFYTDKRIF.

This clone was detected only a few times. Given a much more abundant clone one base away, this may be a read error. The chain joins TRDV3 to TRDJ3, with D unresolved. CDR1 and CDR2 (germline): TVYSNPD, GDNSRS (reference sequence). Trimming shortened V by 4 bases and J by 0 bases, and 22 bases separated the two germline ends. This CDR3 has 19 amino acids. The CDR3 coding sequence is TGTGCCTCTGTCGCACTGAGAGGGCCCCGCTCCTGGGACACCCGACAGATGTTTTTC. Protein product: CASVALRGPRSWDTRQMFF.

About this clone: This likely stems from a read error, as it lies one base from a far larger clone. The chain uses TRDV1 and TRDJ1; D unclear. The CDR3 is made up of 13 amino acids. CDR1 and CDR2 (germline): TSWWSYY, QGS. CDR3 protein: CALGVLYTDKRIF. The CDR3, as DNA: TGTGCTCTTGGGGTCCTGTACACCGATAAACGCATCTTT.

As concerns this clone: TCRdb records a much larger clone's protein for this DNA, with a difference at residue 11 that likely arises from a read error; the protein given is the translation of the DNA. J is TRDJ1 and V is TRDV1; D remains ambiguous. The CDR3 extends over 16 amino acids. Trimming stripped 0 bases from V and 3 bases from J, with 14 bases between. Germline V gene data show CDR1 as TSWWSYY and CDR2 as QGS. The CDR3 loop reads CALGELSPRNADKLIF. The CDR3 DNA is TGTGCTCTTGGGGAACTTTCCCCCCGGAACGCCGATAAACTCATCTTT.

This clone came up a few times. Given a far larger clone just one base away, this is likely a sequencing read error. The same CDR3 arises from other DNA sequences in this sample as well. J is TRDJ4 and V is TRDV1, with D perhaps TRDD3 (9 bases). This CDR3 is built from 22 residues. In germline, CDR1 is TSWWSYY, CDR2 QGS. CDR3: CALGERGDLPSLLGELARPLIF. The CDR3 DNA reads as TGTGCTCTTGGGGAACGGGGCGACCTTCCTAGTCTACTGGGGGAGTTGGCCAGACCACTGATCTTT.